These 20 T cell receptor beta chains originate from one sample sequenced in a study of T cell responses to AZD1222 COVID-19 vaccine (dated by TCRdb to about 2021). The time point label here, explained by the study, means: about 28 days (+/-7) after the second vaccine dose. Library preparation employed the immunoSEQ multiplex PCR assay. TCRdb provides this immuneACCESS table in a form limited to in-frame rearrangements. Some clones are lacking; in checked studies, under half of them reflect an unresolved V gene, and why the rest are absent is not known. A total of 90,000 to 100,000 clones appear in this sample, 88% of them only once. The leading ten clones occupy 16% of the sample. The sample consisted of peripheral blood, taken 28 days after the second AZD1222 dose. These receptors originate from an adult who received the AZD1222 COVID-19 vaccine.

This chain joins TRBV4-1 and TRBJ2-3; maybe TRBD2 (6 bases). V was clipped by 1 base and J by 0 bases, with 11 bases between them. Germline values: CDR1 MGHRA, CDR2 YSYEKL. The CDR3 is 16 amino acids. As DNA, the CDR3 is TGCGCCAGCAGCCAAGTAGGGACTGGTAGCACAGATACGCAGTATTTT. This translates into CASSQVGTGSTDTQYF.

The chain recombines TRBV7-9 with TRBJ1-4; TRBD1 is a possible D gene (5 bases). V lost 2 bases and J 8 bases, leaving 9 bases between the germline ends. The length of the CDR3 is 13 residues. Germline V CDR1 and CDR2: SEHNR, FQNEAQ (reference sequence). CDR3 sequence: CASSLLQGEKLFF. CDR3 coding DNA: TGTGCCAGCAGCTTATTGCAGGGAGAAAAACTGTTTTTT.

V usage is TRBV14 and J usage is TRBJ2-4; D perhaps matches TRBD1 (6 bases). From germline, CDR1 is SGHDN and CDR2 FVKESK. V lost 1 base to trimming and J lost 6 bases, with 7 bases between them. The CDR3 has 13 amino acids. The CDR3 region has the DNA TGTGCCAGCAGCCAAGGGACAGCAAACATTCAGTACTTC. Translation gives CASSQGTANIQYF.

This chain joins TRBV5-4 and TRBJ1-4, with TRBD1 identical over 9 bases. This CDR3 is 14 amino acids long. The germline CDR1 and CDR2 sequences are SGHNT and YYREEE (reference sequence). Trimming at V came to 4 bases and at J to 6 bases, leaving 4 bases not matched to a gene. In nucleotides, the CDR3 is TGTGCCAGCAGCCAGAGACAGGGGGATGAAAAACTGTTTTTT. Translation gives CASSQRQGDEKLFF.

The V call is TRBV6-4, the J call TRBJ2-7, with D possibly TRBD2 on 6 matching bases. The V and J ends lost 0 bases and 6 bases respectively, with 12 bases between them. This CDR3 is 14 amino acids long. CDR1 and CDR2 from the germline V gene are MRHNA and SNTAGT. The chain's CDR3 is CASSDSAWEAEQYF. The CDR3 DNA sequence: TGTGCCAGCAGTGACTCGGCGTGGGAGGCCGAGCAGTACTTC.

The chain recombines TRBV7-6 with TRBJ2-5, with D perhaps matching TRBD1 or TRBD2 (5 bases each). Germline CDR1 and CDR2: SGHVS and FNYEAQ. The CDR3 has 16 residues. V was shortened by 1 base and J by 5 bases, with 17 bases between the two germline ends. The CDR3, as DNA: TGTGCCAGCAGCTTAGTTTTGGTGGGGCCGGGGGAGACCCAGTACTTC. It translates to CASSLVLVGPGETQYF.

The rearrangement links TRBV6-6 to TRBJ1-4, with 9 positions matching TRBD1. Per germline, CDR1 MNHNY and CDR2 SVGAGI (reference sequence). The J segment lost 5 bases and the V segment lost 0 bases, leaving 1 base of the junction unmatched. The CDR3 loop spans 15 amino acids. CDR3 loop: CASSYSGQGNEKLFF. The CDR3 region has the DNA TGTGCCAGCAGTTACTCGGGACAGGGAAATGAAAAACTGTTTTTT.

This clone showed up just once. The rearrangement links TRBV5-1 to TRBJ2-1; D possibly corresponds to TRBD2 (6 bases). Trimming left V 4 bases short and J 4 bases short, with 18 bases between. Germline CDR1 is SGHRS and CDR2 is YFSETQ. The CDR3 spans 16 residues. The CDR3 DNA sequence: TGCGCCAGCAGCGCCTCTAGCGCCGTATCGTACAATGAGCAGTTCTTC. Its translation: CASSASSAVSYNEQFF.

V and J are TRBV5-4 and TRBJ2-3, with D perhaps matching TRBD2 (5 bases). The germline CDR1 and CDR2 sequences are SGHNT and YYREEE (reference sequence). This CDR3 contains 15 residues. The V and J ends lost 0 bases and 3 bases respectively, with 11 bases between them. CDR3 protein: CASSLGGVRTDTQYF. CDR3 coding DNA: TGTGCCAGCAGCTTGGGGGGAGTTAGGACAGATACGCAGTATTTT.

This chain joins TRBV30 and TRBJ1-2; maybe TRBD1 (6 bases). Germline V gene data show CDR1 as GTSNPN and CDR2 as SVGIG (reference sequence). Trimming stripped 2 bases from V and 7 bases from J, with 17 bases between. The CDR3 contains 14 residues. CDR3 loop: CAWSRRGLGGGYTF. The CDR3 DNA reads TGTGCCTGGAGTCGGCGGGGGCTAGGGGGTGGCTACACCTTC.

The count of this clone is one. The chain employs TRBV19 and TRBJ2-2, with D hard to call. The V end was cut by 4 bases, the J end by 2 bases, with 26 bases between. The germline gives CDR1 LNHDA, CDR2 SQIVND (reference sequence). The CDR3 has 20 residues. The CDR3 nucleotides read TGTGCCAGTAGTACCTACCCCGTGGGTCTTGGCTCCCTAAACACCGGGGAGCTGTTTTTT. Translated, it gives CASSTYPVGLGSLNTGELFF.

This clone has only one observation. V usage is TRBV28 and J usage is TRBJ2-2; D uncertain. Trimming removed 3 bases from V and 7 bases from J, with 6 bases in between. Germline lookup yields CDR1 MDHEN and CDR2 SYDVKM. This CDR3 has 12 residues. This CDR3 reads CASSLVYGELFF. In DNA form, the CDR3 reads TGTGCCAGCAGTTTGGTTTACGGGGAGCTGTTTTTT.

This chain connects TRBV19 to TRBJ2-7, with a tentative D call TRBD2 (5 bases). Germline CDR1 is LNHDA and CDR2 is SQIVND (reference sequence). Trimming stripped 3 bases from V and 2 bases from J, with 11 bases between. This CDR3 region has 14 residues. As DNA, the CDR3 is TGTGCCAGTAGTATCGGTCAACTAGCCTACGAGCAGTACTTC. It specifies CASSIGQLAYEQYF.

This clone was seen a single time. V is TRBV18 and J is TRBJ2-7, with 9 bases identical to TRBD2. This CDR3 comprises 14 residues. Trimming cost V 6 bases and J 6 bases; bases outside gene matches: 9. From germline, CDR1 is KGHSH and CDR2 LQKENI. The CDR3 DNA is TGTGCCAGCTCGTTAGCGGGAGACCGTCTCGAGCAGTACTTC. Translation: CASSLAGDRLEQYF.

This clone was observed a handful of times. V usage is TRBV18 and J usage is TRBJ2-1; 9 nucleotides align to TRBD2. Per the germline V gene, CDR1 is KGHSH and CDR2 is LQKENI. V gave up 4 bases and J gave up 2 bases; unmatched junction bases: 3. This CDR3 contains 15 residues. CDR3 sequence (DNA): TGTGCCAGCTCACGCCTAGCGGGAACCTACAATGAGCAGTTCTTC. Translating it yields CASSRLAGTYNEQFF. Filled out from reference TRBV18 and TRBJ2-1, the complete variable domain reads NAGVMQNPRHLVRRRGQEARLRCSPMKGHSHVYWYRQLPEEGLKFMVYLQKENIIDESGMPKERFSAEFPKEGPSILRIQQVVRGDSAAYFCASSRLAGTYNEQFFGPGTRLTVL.

The chain links TRBV5-1 to TRBJ1-1; TRBD1 matches at 10 bases. From germline, CDR1 is SGHRS and CDR2 YFSETQ. J gave up 1 base and V 5 bases, and 11 bases lay outside the gene matches. CDR3 length: 17 residues. This CDR3 reads CASSDYGTGVGNTEAFF. The CDR3 nucleotides are TGCGCCAGCAGTGATTACGGGACAGGGGTGGGGAACACTGAAGCTTTCTTT.

This chain connects TRBV28 to TRBJ2-2; 7 bases fit TRBD2. V lost 3 bases, J lost 0 bases, and 7 bases stayed unmatched. The CDR3 covers 17 residues. CDR1 and CDR2 from the germline V gene are MDHEN and SYDVKM. The CDR3 sequence is CASSLSASGTNTGELFF. The CDR3 coding sequence is TGTGCCAGCAGTTTGTCCGCTAGCGGAACGAACACCGGGGAGCTGTTTTTT. Full variable domain (missing parts from reference TRBV28 and TRBJ2-2): DVKVTQSSRYLVKRTGEKVFLECVQDMDHENMFWYRQDPGLGLRLIYFSYDVKMKEKGDIPEGYSVSREKKERFSLILESASTNQTSMYLCASSLSASGTNTGELFFGEGSRLTVL.

The genes are TRBV6-5 and TRBJ2-7, with 7 nucleotides matching TRBD1. J gave up 5 bases and V 5 bases, and 6 bases lay outside the gene matches. Germline CDR1 is MNHEY and CDR2 is SVGAGI. This CDR3 comprises 13 residues. The CDR3 region has the DNA TGTGCCAGCAGTCCGGGACAGTGGCACGAGCAGTACTTC. Its translation: CASSPGQWHEQYF.

The gene calls are TRBV5-4 and TRBJ2-2; D might be TRBD1 (6 bases). Between the trimmed V and J ends, which lost 4 bases and 1 base, there was a span of 8 bases. Germline V gives CDR1 SGHNT, CDR2 YYREEE (reference sequence). This CDR3 contains 14 residues. The CDR3 protein is CASSTGQNTGELFF. The CDR3 coding sequence is TGTGCCAGCAGCACGGGACAGAACACCGGGGAGCTGTTTTTT.

This clone was counted ten times or more. The chain carries TRBV10-3 and TRBJ2-3; tentatively, D is TRBD1 (6 bases). The germline CDR1 and CDR2 sequences are ENHRY and SYGVKD. This CDR3 comprises 16 residues. Trimming left V 5 bases short and J 0 bases short, with 15 bases between. DNA for the CDR3: TGTGCCATCAGTCCGGGACAAGGCATGAGCACAGATACGCAGTATTTT. Amino acid sequence: CAISPGQGMSTDTQYF.